The clone carrying this T cell receptor beta chain appeared once. Antigen unknown. The sample belongs to a study of glioma-infiltrating T cells after dendritic cell vaccination. Regarding the study as a whole: No direct clonality-survival link was found; a diverse polyclonal response may matter.

As for time point: after dendritic cell vaccination, including at tumor progression/relapse. Before vaccination, two weeks after the third vaccination, and at progression, PBMC were collected. The CDR3 contains 15 residues. Trimming took 4 bases from V and 3 from J; bases not matched to a gene: 7. CDR1 is SGHRS and CDR2 is YFSETQ in the germline V gene. The data were produced by immunoSEQ multiplex PCR, yet TCRdb's version contains in-frame clones alone and is incomplete. In the table there are some 91,000 clones, about 81% of which are singletons. The V gene is TRBV5-1, the J gene TRBJ1-2, with 9 positions matching TRBD1. The source was blood, collected after dendritic cell vaccination. This TCR derives from a human donor with glioblastoma. CDR3 residues: CASSVDRGRDYGYTF. As DNA, the CDR3 is TGCGCCAGCAGCGTGGACAGGGGAAGGGACTATGGCTACACCTTC. Variable domain in full (rest from reference TRBV5-1 and TRBJ1-2): KAGVTQTPRYLIKTRGQQVTLSCSPISGHRSVSWYQQTPGQGLQFLFEYFSETQRNKGNFPGRFSGRQFSNSRSEMNVSTLELGDSALYLCASSVDRGRDYGYTFGSGTRLTVV.